This T cell receptor (beta chain) was captured by sequencing in a study of T cell responses to AZD1222 COVID-19 vaccine. V gave up 4 bases and J gave up 3 bases, with 10 bases separating them. The CDR3 covers 13 residues. Germline-derived CDR1 and CDR2 are MGHDK and SYGVNS. Libraries were prepared by immunoSEQ multiplex PCR; TCRdb keeps only in-frame clonotypes and omits some of them. Of roughly 120,000 clones listed, about 90% were seen once; the top ten hold about 4.1%. The source is an adult in good health. The J gene is TRBJ2-7, the V gene TRBV25-1, with D unclear. Specimen: peripheral blood, collected on day 0 of AZD1222 vaccination. The CDR3 coding sequence is TGTGCCAGCAGTGTACAGTCTTTCTACGAGCAGTACTTC. It yields the protein CASSVQSFYEQYF.